This record looks at one T cell receptor (beta chain) sequence and its context. The data derive from a study of blood T cell repertoires in COVID-19. Background on the study: Researchers got acute and convalescent COVID-19 samples from the United States, Italy and Spain. The cDNA or gDNA used as material had been derived from T cells, B-cell-depleted T cells, or PBMCs.

The V gene's germline CDR1 is SGHKS and CDR2 YYEKEE (reference sequence). V lost 7 bases, J lost 2 bases, and 2 bases stayed unmatched. This CDR3 has 13 residues. In the source study's methods: Scientists estimated how many nucleated cells there were by amplifying reference gene primers. Data came from immunoSEQ multiplex PCR; TCRdb stores just in-frame clones and leaves some out. D and trimming come from the DNA, and the V and J calls and clone size come from that table. The sample includes under 250,000 clones, about three quarters of them seen just once. This sequence was found in a woman in her seventies with acute or convalescent COVID-19. This chain connects TRBV5-5 to TRBJ2-1; 8 nucleotides match TRBD2. What was sequenced was peripheral blood. This CDR3 reads CASLSGTYNEQFF. DNA of the CDR3: TGTGCCAGCCTTAGCGGGACCTACAATGAGCAGTTCTTC.